This entry lists 2 T cell receptor beta chains sequenced from one sample in a study of cytotoxic CD8 clonotypes in ibrutinib-treated CLL. Libraries were prepared by immunoSEQ multiplex PCR; TCRdb keeps only in-frame clonotypes and omits some of them. The table records 190,000 or so clones, roughly 72% of them present only once. Sequenced here: PBMCs, sampled after 24 months of ibrutinib treatment. Receptor source: a human donor with chronic lymphocytic leukemia.

CDR3 region: CASSLAGAGQGHTEAFF. The CDR3 DNA follows: TGTGCCAGCAGCTTGGCGGGGGCGGGCCAGGGTCACACTGAAGCTTTCTTT. The V and J genes are TRBV5-4 and TRBJ1-1; D is perhaps TRBD1 (6 bases). In germline, CDR1 is SGHNT, CDR2 YYREEE (reference sequence). The CDR3 has 17 residues. Trimming stripped 0 bases from V and 3 bases from J, with 18 bases between.

The rearrangement joins TRBV4-3 to TRBJ2-1, with 9 positions matching TRBD1. Per the germline V gene, CDR1 is LGHNA and CDR2 is YSLEER. The V gene end was trimmed by 2 bases and the J gene end by 12 bases; junction bases not matched to a gene: 14. This CDR3 region has 16 residues. CDR3 amino acids: CASSQSSGTGFGGQFF. For the CDR3, the DNA is TGCGCCAGCAGCCAAAGTTCCGGGACAGGGTTCGGAGGGCAGTTCTTC.